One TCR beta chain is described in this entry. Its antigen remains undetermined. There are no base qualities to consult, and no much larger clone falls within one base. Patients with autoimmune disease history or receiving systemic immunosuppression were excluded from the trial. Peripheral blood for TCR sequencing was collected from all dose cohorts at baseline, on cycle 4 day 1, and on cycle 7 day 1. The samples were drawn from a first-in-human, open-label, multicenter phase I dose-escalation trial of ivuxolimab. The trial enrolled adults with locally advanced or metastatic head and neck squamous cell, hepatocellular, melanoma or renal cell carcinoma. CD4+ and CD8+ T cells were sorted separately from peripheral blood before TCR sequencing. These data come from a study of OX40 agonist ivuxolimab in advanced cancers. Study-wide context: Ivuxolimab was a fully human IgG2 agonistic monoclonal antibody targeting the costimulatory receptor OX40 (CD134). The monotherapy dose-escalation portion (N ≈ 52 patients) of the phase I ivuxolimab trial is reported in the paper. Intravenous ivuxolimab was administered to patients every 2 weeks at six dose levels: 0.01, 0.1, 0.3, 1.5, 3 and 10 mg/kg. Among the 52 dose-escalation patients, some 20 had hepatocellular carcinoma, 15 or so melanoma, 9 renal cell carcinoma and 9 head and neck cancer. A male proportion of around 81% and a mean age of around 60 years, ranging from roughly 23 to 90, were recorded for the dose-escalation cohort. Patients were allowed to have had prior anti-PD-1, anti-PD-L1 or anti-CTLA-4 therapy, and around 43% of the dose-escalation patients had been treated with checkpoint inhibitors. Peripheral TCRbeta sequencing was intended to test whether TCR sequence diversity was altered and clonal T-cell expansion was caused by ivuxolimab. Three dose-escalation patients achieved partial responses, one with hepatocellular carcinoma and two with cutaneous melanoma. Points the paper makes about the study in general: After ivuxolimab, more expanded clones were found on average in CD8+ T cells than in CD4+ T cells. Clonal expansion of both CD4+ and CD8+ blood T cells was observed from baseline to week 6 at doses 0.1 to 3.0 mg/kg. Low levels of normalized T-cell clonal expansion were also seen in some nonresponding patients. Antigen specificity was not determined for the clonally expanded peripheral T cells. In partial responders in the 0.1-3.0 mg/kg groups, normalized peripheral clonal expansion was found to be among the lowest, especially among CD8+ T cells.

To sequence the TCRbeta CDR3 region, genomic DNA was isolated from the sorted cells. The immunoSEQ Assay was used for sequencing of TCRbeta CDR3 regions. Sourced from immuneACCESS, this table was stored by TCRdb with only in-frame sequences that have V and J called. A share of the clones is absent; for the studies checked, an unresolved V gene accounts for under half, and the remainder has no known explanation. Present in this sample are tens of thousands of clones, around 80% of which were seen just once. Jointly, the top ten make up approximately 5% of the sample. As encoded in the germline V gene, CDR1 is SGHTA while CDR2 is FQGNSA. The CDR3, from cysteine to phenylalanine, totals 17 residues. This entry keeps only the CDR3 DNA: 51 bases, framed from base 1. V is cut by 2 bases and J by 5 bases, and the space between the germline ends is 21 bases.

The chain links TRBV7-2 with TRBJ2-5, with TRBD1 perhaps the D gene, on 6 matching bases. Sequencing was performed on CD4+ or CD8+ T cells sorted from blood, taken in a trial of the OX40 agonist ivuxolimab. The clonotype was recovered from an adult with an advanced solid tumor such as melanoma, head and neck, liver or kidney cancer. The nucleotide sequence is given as TGTGCCAGCAGCTTAATGGAGATGGGGGCGGGCTGGGAGACCCAGTACTTC. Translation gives CASSLMEMGAGWETQYF.